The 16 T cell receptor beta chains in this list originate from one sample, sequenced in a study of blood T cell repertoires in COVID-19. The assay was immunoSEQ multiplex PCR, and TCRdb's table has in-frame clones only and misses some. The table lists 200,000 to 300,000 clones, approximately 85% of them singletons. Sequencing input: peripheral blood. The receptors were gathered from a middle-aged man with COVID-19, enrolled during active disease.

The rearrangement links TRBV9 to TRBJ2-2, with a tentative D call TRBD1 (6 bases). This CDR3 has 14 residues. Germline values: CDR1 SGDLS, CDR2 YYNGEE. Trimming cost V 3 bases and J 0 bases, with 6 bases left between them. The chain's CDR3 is CASSGQANTGELFF. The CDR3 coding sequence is TGTGCCAGCAGCGGACAGGCGAACACCGGGGAGCTGTTTTTT.

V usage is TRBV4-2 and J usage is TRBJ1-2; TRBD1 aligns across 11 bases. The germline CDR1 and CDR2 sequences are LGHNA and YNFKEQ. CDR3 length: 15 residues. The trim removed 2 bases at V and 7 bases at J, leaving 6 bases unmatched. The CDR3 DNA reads TGTGCCAGCAGCCAACCCGGACAGGGGGCGCGTGGCTACACCTTC. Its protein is CASSQPGQGARGYTF.

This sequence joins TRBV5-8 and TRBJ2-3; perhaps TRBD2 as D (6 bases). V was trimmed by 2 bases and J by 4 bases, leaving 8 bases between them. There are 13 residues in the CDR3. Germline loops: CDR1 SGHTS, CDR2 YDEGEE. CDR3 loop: CASSFPGADTQYF. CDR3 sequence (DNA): TGTGCCAGCAGCTTCCCGGGAGCAGATACGCAGTATTTT.

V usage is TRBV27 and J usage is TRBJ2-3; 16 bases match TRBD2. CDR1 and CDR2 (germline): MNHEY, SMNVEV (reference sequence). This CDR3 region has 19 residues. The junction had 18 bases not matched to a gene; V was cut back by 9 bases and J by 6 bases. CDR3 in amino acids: CASRYRPGLAGGQGDTQYF. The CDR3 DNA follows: TGTGCCAGTCGCTACCGGCCGGGACTAGCGGGGGGGCAAGGGGATACGCAGTATTTT.

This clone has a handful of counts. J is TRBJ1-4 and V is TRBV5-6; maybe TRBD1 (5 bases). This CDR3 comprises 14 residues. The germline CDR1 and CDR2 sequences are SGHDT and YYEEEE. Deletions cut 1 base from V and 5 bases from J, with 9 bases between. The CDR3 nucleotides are TGTGCCAGCAGCTTGACAGGATCCAATGAAAAACTGTTTTTT. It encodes CASSLTGSNEKLFF.

The CDR3 region has the DNA TGTGCCAGCAGTAGGAACGGGAACTACGAGCAGTACTTC. It encodes CASSRNGNYEQYF. The chain carries TRBV28 and TRBJ2-7; weak D call: TRBD2 (5 bases). V lost 5 bases to trimming and J lost 3 bases, with 11 bases between them. The germline CDR1 and CDR2 sequences are MDHEN and SYDVKM. The CDR3 covers 13 residues.

The CDR3 DNA is TGTGCCAGCAGCTCTCAGGGAGGCAAAGCCGGGGAGCTGTTTTTT. Protein product: CASSSQGGKAGELFF. The chain uses TRBV7-2 and TRBJ2-2; perhaps TRBD2 as D (6 bases). The CDR3 has 15 amino acids. Germline assignment: CDR1 SGHTA and CDR2 FQGNSA. The V gene lost 4 bases and the J gene lost 6 bases, with 15 bases spanning the gap. The full variable domain, completed using reference TRBV7-2 and TRBJ2-2, is GAGVSQSPSNKVTEKGKDVELRCDPISGHTALYWYRQSLGQGLEFLIYFQGNSAPDKSGLPSDRFSAERTGGSVSTLTIQRTQQEDSAVYLCASSSQGGKAGELFFGEGSRLTVL.

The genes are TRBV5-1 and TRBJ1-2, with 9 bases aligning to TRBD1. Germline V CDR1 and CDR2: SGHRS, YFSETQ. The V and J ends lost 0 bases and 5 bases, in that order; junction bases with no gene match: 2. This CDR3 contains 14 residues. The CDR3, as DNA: TGCGCCAGCAGCTTGGGCGGACAGGGGTATGGCTACACCTTC. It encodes CASSLGGQGYGYTF.

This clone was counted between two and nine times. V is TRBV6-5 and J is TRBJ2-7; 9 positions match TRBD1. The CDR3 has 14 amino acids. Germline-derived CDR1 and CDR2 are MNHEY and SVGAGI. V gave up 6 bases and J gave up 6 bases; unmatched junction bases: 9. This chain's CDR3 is CASRTHRGRLEQYF. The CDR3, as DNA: TGTGCCAGCAGAACCCACAGGGGGCGCCTCGAGCAGTACTTC.

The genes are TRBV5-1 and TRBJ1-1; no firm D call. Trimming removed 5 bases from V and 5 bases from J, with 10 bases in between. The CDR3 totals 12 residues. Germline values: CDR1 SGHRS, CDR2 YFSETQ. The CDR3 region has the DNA TGCGCCAGCAGAGCGGGGAGGACTGAAGCTTTCTTT. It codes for CASRAGRTEAFF.

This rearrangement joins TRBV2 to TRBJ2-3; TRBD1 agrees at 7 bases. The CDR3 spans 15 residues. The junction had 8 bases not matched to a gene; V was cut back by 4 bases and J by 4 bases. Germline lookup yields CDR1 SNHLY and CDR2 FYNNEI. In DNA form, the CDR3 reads TGTGCCAGCAGTGGCCAAGGGGGCAGTTCAGATACGCAGTATTTT. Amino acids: CASSGQGGSSDTQYF.

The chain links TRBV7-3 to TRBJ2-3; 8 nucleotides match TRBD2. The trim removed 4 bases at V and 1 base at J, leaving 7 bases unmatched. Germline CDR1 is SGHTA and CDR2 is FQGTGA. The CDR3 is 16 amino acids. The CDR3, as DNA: TGTGCCAGCAGCTCCCGGGTAGCGGGGCGCACAGATACGCAGTATTTT. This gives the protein CASSSRVAGRTDTQYF.

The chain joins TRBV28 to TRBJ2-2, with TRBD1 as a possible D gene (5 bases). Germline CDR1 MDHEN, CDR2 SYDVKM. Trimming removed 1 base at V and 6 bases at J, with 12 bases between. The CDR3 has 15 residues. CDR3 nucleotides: TGTGCCAGCAGTTTATTAGGGGAAGGGGCCGGGGAGCTGTTTTTT. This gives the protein CASSLLGEGAGELFF.

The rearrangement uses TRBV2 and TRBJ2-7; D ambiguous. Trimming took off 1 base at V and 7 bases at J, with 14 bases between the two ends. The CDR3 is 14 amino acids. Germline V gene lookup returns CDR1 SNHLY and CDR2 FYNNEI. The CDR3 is CASSEDLGYVEQYF. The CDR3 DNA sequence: TGTGCCAGCAGTGAAGACCTAGGCTACGTGGAGCAGTACTTC.

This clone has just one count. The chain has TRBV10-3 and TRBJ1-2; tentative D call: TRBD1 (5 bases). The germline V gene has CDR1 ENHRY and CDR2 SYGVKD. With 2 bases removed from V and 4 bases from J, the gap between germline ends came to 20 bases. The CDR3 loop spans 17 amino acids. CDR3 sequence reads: CAISEPGSFHSIYGYTF. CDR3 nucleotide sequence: TGTGCCATCAGTGAGCCAGGGTCGTTTCATAGTATCTATGGCTACACCTTC.

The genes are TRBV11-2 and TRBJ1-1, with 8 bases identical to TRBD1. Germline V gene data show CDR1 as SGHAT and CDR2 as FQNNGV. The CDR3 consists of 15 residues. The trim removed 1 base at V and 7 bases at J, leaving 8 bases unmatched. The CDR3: CASSLAKDRGLEAFF. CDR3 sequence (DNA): TGTGCCAGCAGCTTAGCTAAAGACAGGGGTCTTGAAGCTTTCTTT.